The 8 T cell receptor beta chains below come from one sample, sequenced in a study of blood T cell repertoires in COVID-19. The method was immunoSEQ multiplex PCR; TCRdb's version includes in-frame clones alone and lacks a portion of them. The data show approximately 300,000 clones, about 92% seen once. Specimen: PBMCs or T cells enriched from blood (not recorded which). The receptors originated from a young woman who had recovered from COVID-19.

V is TRBV5-1 and J is TRBJ2-5, with 8 bases aligning to TRBD2. J was trimmed by 7 bases and V by 2 bases; bases with no gene match: 10. The CDR3 length is 15 residues. Germline values: CDR1 SGHRS, CDR2 YFSETQ. CDR3 DNA sequence: TGCGCCAGCAGCTTTAATGCTCGGGCGGGGGGGACCCAGTACTTC. Protein product: CASSFNARAGGTQYF.

This clone was counted once. The rearrangement joins TRBV28 to TRBJ1-1; 8 positions agree with TRBD1. The CDR3 spans 16 residues. Trimming at V came to 5 bases and at J to 3 bases, leaving 11 bases not matched to a gene. The germline V gene has CDR1 MDHEN and CDR2 SYDVKM. DNA of the CDR3: TGTGCCAGCAGTCCTCCAGGGGGCCTCAAGGACACTGAAGCTTTCTTT. As protein: CASSPPGGLKDTEAFF.

This sequence joins TRBV4-1 and TRBJ2-1; no reliable D call. CDR3 length equals 13 residues. Germline lookup yields CDR1 MGHRA and CDR2 YSYEKL. V lost 3 bases and J 10 bases, leaving 13 bases between the germline ends. The CDR3 DNA follows: TGCGCCAGCAGCCACACCGTATACGGGGAGCAGTTCTTC. Translated: CASSHTVYGEQFF.

Only one count was recorded for this clone. The chain recombines TRBV7-3 with TRBJ2-1; the match to TRBD2 covers 10 bases. Germline loops: CDR1 SGHTA, CDR2 FQGTGA. This CDR3 is built from 16 residues. The V gene end was trimmed by 5 bases and the J gene end by 10 bases; junction bases not matched to a gene: 14. The CDR3 loop reads CASSLRLAGEVGEQFF. As DNA, the CDR3 is TGTGCCAGCAGCCTCAGACTAGCGGGCGAGGTAGGCGAGCAGTTCTTC.

The J gene is TRBJ1-2, the V gene TRBV6-2 or TRBV6-3, with 8 bases lining up with TRBD1. Trimming took 2 bases from V and 5 from J; bases not matched to a gene: 4. CDR1 is MNHEY and CDR2 is SVGEGT in the germline V gene. This CDR3 is built from 14 residues. CDR3 sequence reads: CASSYTTGVYGYTF. The CDR3 DNA is TGTGCCAGCAGTTACACGACAGGGGTATATGGCTACACCTTC.

The gene calls are TRBV7-9 and TRBJ1-1; 8 nucleotides line up with TRBD1. Losses at the gene ends were 0 bases for V and 1 base for J; bases not matched to a gene: 4. CDR1 is SEHNR and CDR2 is FQNEAQ in the germline V gene (reference sequence). This CDR3 is 16 amino acids long. As DNA, the CDR3 is TGTGCCAGCAGCTTAGCACCCGGGACAGGGAACACTGAAGCTTTCTTT. The encoded protein is CASSLAPGTGNTEAFF.

The CDR3 DNA is TGTGCCAGCAGCCCGCGACAGCAAGAGACCCAGTACTTC. Translated: CASSPRQQETQYF. V and J are TRBV14 and TRBJ2-5; D may be TRBD1 (5 bases). Germline assignment: CDR1 SGHDN and CDR2 FVKESK. V gave up 4 bases and J gave up 2 bases, with 8 bases separating them. This CDR3 spans 13 amino acids.

CDR3 DNA: TGCGCCAGCAGCATTCAGGCCGGGGTAGGTTCACCCCTCCACTTT. Translated: CASSIQAGVGSPLHF. V usage is TRBV5-1 and J usage is TRBJ1-6; D is unclear. The CDR3 is 15 residues long. From germline, CDR1 is SGHRS and CDR2 YFSETQ. V was shortened by 4 bases and J by 9 bases, with 17 bases between the two germline ends.